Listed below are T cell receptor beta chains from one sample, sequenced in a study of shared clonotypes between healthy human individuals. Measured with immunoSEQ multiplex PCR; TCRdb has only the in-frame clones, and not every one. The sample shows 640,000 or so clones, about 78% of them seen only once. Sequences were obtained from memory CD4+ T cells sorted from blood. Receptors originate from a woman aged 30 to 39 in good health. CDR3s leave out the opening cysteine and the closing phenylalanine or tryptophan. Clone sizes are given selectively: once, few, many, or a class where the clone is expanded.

ASSLAHVAGGSTDTQY | NA | TRBJ2-3 | TRBV7-2
ASSAPFGLAGDTHEQY | NA | TRBJ2-7 | TRBV7-2
ASSPRQGTKNIQY | few | TRBJ2-4 | TRBV2
AWRTRGSSPLH | NA | TRBJ1-6 | TRBV30
ASSSGGTYEQY | NA | TRBJ2-7 | TRBV6-6
ASSLLGQVSYEQY | NA | TRBJ2-7 | TRBV5-1
ASSLGGPANYGYT | NA | TRBJ1-2 | TRBV28
ASSSDRTYRY | few | TRBJ2-7 | TRBV28
ASSQAHRTGGETQY | few | TRBJ2-5 | TRBV5-4
ASSLYPPGGSNQPQH | NA | TRBJ1-5 | TRBV27
ASSYASAGGYEQY | NA | TRBJ2-7 | TRBV5-1
ATSNSQGVGNTQY | NA | TRBJ2-3 | TRBV15
SAGTGLGTTEAF | NA | TRBJ1-1 | TRBV29-1